Described below is a single T cell receptor beta chain sequence and its context. As yet, its antigen is unknown. This PCR relied on a set of 60 Vbeta primers and 13 Jbeta primers. Assay: immunoSEQ multiplex PCR; the TCRdb copy retains only in-frame clones and omits some. Here the sample spans about 110,000 clones, around 80% being singletons. The CDR3 has 17 amino acids. This entry comes from a study of cytomegalovirus exposure and HLA in healthy donors. Study results and caveats: By a later analysis, the bulk of CMV-associated TCR beta chains appeared HLA-restricted. A list of 164 TCR beta chains associated with cytomegalovirus was given. A missense variant in DCLRE1C was later tied to TCR beta V- and J-gene trimming.

Healthy bone marrow donors made up the donors. The chain recombines TRBV12-2 with TRBJ2-7; TRBD1 is taken as the D call from the table, unchecked against the DNA. TRBV12-2 is recorded as a pseudogene. The receptor was isolated from a woman aged 45-59 years in good health and CMV-seropositive. Sequencing was performed on PBMCs. CDR3 sequence: CASRLEKNRDTTYEQYF. In nucleotides, the CDR3 is TGTGCAAGTCGCTTAGAAAAGAACAGGGACACTACCTACGAGCAGTACTTC.